The clone carrying this T cell receptor beta chain was counted only a few times. With a J-beta primer mix and a sample-barcoded 5' primer, a second PCR ran roughly 7 to 11 cycles. TCRdb independently ran MiXCR on the 5' RACE reads; one entry per CDR3 protein. The sample lists about 940,000 distinct CDR3 sequences, 45% to 50% occurring once. The data were taken from a study of blood T cells in healthy people across ages. The CDR3 contains 17 residues. Germline values: CDR1 MDHEN, CDR2 SYDVKM. Trimming pared 3 bases from V and 0 bases from J, leaving 12 bases between. V and J are TRBV28 and TRBJ1-6; TRBD1 might be the D (5 bases). The clonotype comes from a man under 40 in good health. The sequencing sample was made of blood. CDR3 amino acids: CASSLGERSSYNSPLHF. The CDR3 DNA sequence: TGTGCCAGCAGTTTGGGGGAGCGGAGCTCCTATAATTCACCCCTCCACTTT.